The entry that follows covers one T cell receptor (beta chain) sequence. What it binds is unknown. The source of the sample is a study of shared clonotypes between healthy human individuals. CD45RO negativity and positive selection for CCR7 defined naive CD8 cells, a population that excluded terminally differentiated effector memory CD45RA+ cells. Donors were healthy HIV-negative adults without recent acute infections or vaccinations. Study results and limitations: In contrast to clonotypes shared by all four donors, non-shared clonotypes had lower generation probabilities.

The DNA input per sorted-subset replicate PCR was 200 ng, corresponding to around 28,000 T cell genomes. TCRdb's table, derived via immunoSEQ multiplex PCR, lists solely in-frame clones and lacks some. Of under 700,000 clones listed, around 95% were seen once; the top ten hold around 0.11%. Material: naive CD8+ T cells sorted from blood. This clonotype originated in a woman in her 30s in good health.

The CDR3 DNA is TGTGCCACCAGCATTGGGCAGGGTAGCAATCAGCCCCAGCATTTT. Residues: CATSIGQGSNQPQHF. The J gene is TRBJ1-5, the V gene TRBV15; TRBD1 might be the D (5 bases). CDR3 length: 15 amino acids. Germline V CDR1 and CDR2: LNHNV, YYDKDF (reference sequence). Trimming left V 4 bases short and J 0 bases short, with 10 bases between.